A selection of T cell receptor beta chains follows, all from one sample in a study of T cell clones after liver transplantation. Clones were sequenced by immunoSEQ multiplex PCR, and TCRdb holds only the in-frame ones, with some missing. The data hold 7,000 to 8,000 clones, with 75% to 85% observed a single time. This specimen consisted of CD8+ T cells from blood, obtained before liver transplant. These receptor sequences come from a human donor who received a liver transplant. CDR3s include the opening cysteine and the closing phenylalanine or tryptophan. A D gene is named only where the DNA matches it firmly. Clone size, where shown, is once, few, many, or a class for clones that have expanded.

cdr3_length d_call clone_size j_call v_call cdr3_nt cdr3_aa
12 TRBD2 . TRBJ2-7 TRBV2 TGTGCCAGCAATCCCGGGACTAACGAGCAGTACTTC CASNPGTNEQYF
16 . few TRBJ1-5 TRBV2 TGTGCCAGCAGTGGTGACATCCGATATAGCAATCAGCCCCAGCATTTT CASSGDIRYSNQPQHF
16 . . TRBJ1-4 TRBV28 TGTGCCAGCAGTCCCGACCGAGGGGGTTCTAATGAAAAACTGTTTTTT CASSPDRGGSNEKLFF
14 . . TRBJ1-2 TRBV28 TGTGCCAGCAGTTTCCCACAGGGAAACTATGGCTACACCTTC CASSFPQGNYGYTF
14 . . TRBJ2-7 TRBV6-5 TGTGCCAGCAGTTTCGGGAACAGTGCCTACGAGCAGTACTTC CASSFGNSAYEQYF
15 . few TRBJ2-7 TRBV7-6 TGTGCCAGCAGCGTAGACCGGGAACGGAACTACGAGCAGTACTTC CASSVDRERNYEQYF
14 . . TRBJ1-6 TRBV16 TGTGCCAGCAGCCAATCCCGTCGGGATTCACCCCTCCACTTT CASSQSRRDSPLHF
16 TRBD1 . TRBJ1-1 TRBV9 TGTGCCAGCAGCGTAGGACCGGGACAGTTGAACACTGAAGCTTTCTTT CASSVGPGQLNTEAFF
17 TRBD2 once TRBJ2-3 TRBV5-6 TGTGCCAGCATCTCTCGACTAGCGGGGACCGACACAGATACGCAGTATTTT CASISRLAGTDTDTQYF
14 . once TRBJ2-7 TRBV27 TGTGCCAGCAGTCTTAGCGTCAGCTCCTACGAGCAGTACTTC CASSLSVSSYEQYF
12 . few TRBJ1-2 TRBV7-9 TGTGCCAGCAGCACGGACAGCCTCTACTACACCTTC CASSTDSLYYTF
16 . . TRBJ1-5 TRBV2 TGTGCCAGCAGGTGGGGGCCGCGACCTAGCAATCAGCCCCAGCATTTT CASRWGPRPSNQPQHF
14 . once TRBJ1-2 TRBV5-1 TGCGCCAGCAGCTTGTACGGAGGAAACTATGGCTACACCTTC CASSLYGGNYGYTF
17 TRBD2 . TRBJ2-1 TRBV4-1 TGCGCCAGCAGCTCCACTAGCGGGGGGGTCTCCTACAATGAGCAGTTCTTC CASSSTSGGVSYNEQFF
14 TRBD1 once TRBJ1-2 TRBV28 TGTGCCAGCAGTTTTGGGACAGGGTTTTATGGCTACACCTTC CASSFGTGFYGYTF
12 . . TRBJ1-4 TRBV28 TGTGCCAGCAGTTCCGACCCGGGGGAACTGTTTTTT CASSSDPGELFF
15 . few TRBJ2-7 TRBV13 TGTGCCAGCAGCCGCGTACGGGGGAGCTCCTACGAGCAGTACTTC CASSRVRGSSYEQYF